The subject of this entry is one T cell receptor (beta chain). The length of the CDR3 is 13 residues. CDR1 is GTSNPN and CDR2 is SVGIG in the germline V gene (reference sequence). V dropped 2 bases and J dropped 7 bases, with 12 bases sitting between them. This sample stems from a study of OX40 agonist ivuxolimab in advanced cancers. About the research overall: Patients received ivuxolimab, an agonistic anti-OX40 (CD134) antibody.

The method was immunoSEQ multiplex PCR; TCRdb's version includes in-frame clones alone and lacks a portion of them. The data contain 60,000 or so clones, 87% of them seen just once; the ten biggest clones take up roughly 0.77%. This TCR derives from an adult with an advanced solid tumor such as melanoma, head and neck, liver or kidney cancer. The chain recombines TRBV30 with TRBJ2-4; the D gene is possibly TRBD1 (6 bases). The sequences come from CD4+ or CD8+ T cells sorted from blood, collected in a trial of the OX40 agonist ivuxolimab. CDR3 nucleotide sequence: TGTGCCTGGAGTAGAACAGGGATCAACATTCAGTACTTC. It codes for CAWSRTGINIQYF.